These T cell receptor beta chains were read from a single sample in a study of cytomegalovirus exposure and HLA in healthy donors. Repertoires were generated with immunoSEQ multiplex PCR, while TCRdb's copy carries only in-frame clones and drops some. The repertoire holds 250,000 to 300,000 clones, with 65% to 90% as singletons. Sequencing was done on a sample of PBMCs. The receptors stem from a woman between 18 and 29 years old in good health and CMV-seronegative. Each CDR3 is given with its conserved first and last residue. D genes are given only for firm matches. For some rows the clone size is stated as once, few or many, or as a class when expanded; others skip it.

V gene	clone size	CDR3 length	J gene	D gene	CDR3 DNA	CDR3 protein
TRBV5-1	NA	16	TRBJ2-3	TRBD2	TGCGCCAGCAGCTTCGGGACTAGCACAAACACAGATACGCAGTATTTT	CASSFGTSTNTDTQYF
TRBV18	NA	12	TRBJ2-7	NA	TGTGCCAGCTCACCAACGGCCTACGAGCAGTACTTC	CASSPTAYEQYF
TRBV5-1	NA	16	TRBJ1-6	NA	TGCGCCAGCAGCTTGGACACCAGCTCCTATAATTCACCCCTCCACTTT	CASSLDTSSYNSPLHF
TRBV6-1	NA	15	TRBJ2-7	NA	TGTGCCAGCAGTGAAGCGCAGGGACACCTTTACGAGCAGTACTTC	CASSEAQGHLYEQYF
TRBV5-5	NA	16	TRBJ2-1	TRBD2	TGTGCCAGCAGCTTGGGGGCTAGCGGGAGGGCCGAGGAGCAGTTCTTC	CASSLGASGRAEEQFF
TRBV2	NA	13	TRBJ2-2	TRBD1	TGTGCCAGCACCACAGGGGACACCGGGGAGCTGTTTTTT	CASTTGDTGELFF
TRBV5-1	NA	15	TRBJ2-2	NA	TGCGCCAGCAGCTCCGGACAGACGAACACCGGGGAGCTGTTTTTT	CASSSGQTNTGELFF
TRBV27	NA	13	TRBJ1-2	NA	TGTGCCAGCAGTTTACGTCAGGGCTATGGCTACACCTTC	CASSLRQGYGYTF
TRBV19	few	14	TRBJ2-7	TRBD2	TGTGCCAGTAGCACTAGCGGGAGGGCCCCCGAGCAGTACTTC	CASSTSGRAPEQYF
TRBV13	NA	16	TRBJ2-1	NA	TGTGCCAGCAGCTTAGGGTGGGGGCAAATCTACAATGAGCAGTTCTTC	CASSLGWGQIYNEQFF
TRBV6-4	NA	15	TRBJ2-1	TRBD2	TGTGCCAGCAGTATAAGCGGGAACGGCTACAATGAGCAGTTCTTC	CASSISGNGYNEQFF
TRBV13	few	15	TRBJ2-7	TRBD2	TGTGCCAGCAGCAACTCACGGGAGGGCCAATACGAGCAGTACTTC	CASSNSREGQYEQYF
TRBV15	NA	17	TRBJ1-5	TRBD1	TGTGCCACCAGCAGGGGGGGGACAGGAGATAGCAATCAGCCCCAGCATTTT	CATSRGGTGDSNQPQHF
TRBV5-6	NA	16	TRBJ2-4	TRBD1	TGTGCCAGCAGCTTGGGGGGACAGGGGAGTTGGGACATTCAGTACTTC	CASSLGGQGSWDIQYF
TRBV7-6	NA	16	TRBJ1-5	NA	TGTGCCAGCAGCTTAGGTTTGGCAGGGCTGGATCAGCCCCAGCATTTT	CASSLGLAGLDQPQHF
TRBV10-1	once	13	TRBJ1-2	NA	TGCGCCACCCACGACAGGACTAACTATGGCTACACCTTC	CATHDRTNYGYTF
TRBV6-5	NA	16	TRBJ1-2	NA	TGTGCCAGCAGTTACTCGTTCCGGAGGTTAGAGAATGGCTACACCTTC	CASSYSFRRLENGYTF
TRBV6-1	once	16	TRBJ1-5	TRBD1	TGTGCCAGCAGTGACCCGACAGGGTTTGACAATCAGCCCCAGCATTTT	CASSDPTGFDNQPQHF
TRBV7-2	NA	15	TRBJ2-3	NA	TGTGCCAGCAGCCCGAGACTAGGGGGCACAGATACGCAGTATTTT	CASSPRLGGTDTQYF
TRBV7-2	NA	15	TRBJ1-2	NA	TGTGCCAGCAGCTACACCACCAGGCCTAACTATGGCTACACCTTC	CASSYTTRPNYGYTF
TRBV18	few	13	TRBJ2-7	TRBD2	TGTGCCAGCTCAGTCGGGACTAGCTACGAGCAGTACTTC	CASSVGTSYEQYF
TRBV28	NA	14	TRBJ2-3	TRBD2	TGTGCCAGCAGTCTGGGGGGGAGCCCAGATACGCAGTATTTT	CASSLGGSPDTQYF
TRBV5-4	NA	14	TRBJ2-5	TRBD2	TGTGCCAGCAGCTCGGGGACTAGGGTCGAGACCCAGTACTTC	CASSSGTRVETQYF
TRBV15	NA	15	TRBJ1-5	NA	TGTGCCACCAGCAGAAGGGGGAATAGCAATCAGCCCCAGCATTTT	CATSRRGNSNQPQHF
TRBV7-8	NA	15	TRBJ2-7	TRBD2	TGTGCCAGCAGCTTATTATTGTCTAGCGGTTACGAGCAGTACTTC	CASSLLLSSGYEQYF
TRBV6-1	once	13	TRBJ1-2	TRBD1	TGTGCCAGCAGCCGGGACAGGGATTATGGCTACACCTTC	CASSRDRDYGYTF
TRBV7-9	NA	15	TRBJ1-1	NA	TGTGCCAGCAGCCGAGTGTCGGGTCTGAACACTGAAGCTTTCTTT	CASSRVSGLNTEAFF
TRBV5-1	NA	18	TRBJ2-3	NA	TGCGCCAGCAGCTTGCACAGCCCCGGGACTGCAAGCACAGATACGCAGTATTTT	CASSLHSPGTASTDTQYF
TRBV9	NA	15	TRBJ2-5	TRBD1	TGTGCCAGCAGCGATGGACAGGGAATGGGAGAGACCCAGTACTTC	CASSDGQGMGETQYF
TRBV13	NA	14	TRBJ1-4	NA	TGTGCCAGCAGCTTGGGGGCCAAAAATGAAAAACTGTTTTTT	CASSLGAKNEKLFF
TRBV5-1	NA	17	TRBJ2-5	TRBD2	TGCGCCAGCAGCTTGGTTGGAAGCGGGGGCCAGCGAGAGACCCAGTACTTC	CASSLVGSGGQRETQYF
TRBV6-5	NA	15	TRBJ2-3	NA	TGTGCCAGCAGTCCCGGGACACTTAGCACAGATACGCAGTATTTT	CASSPGTLSTDTQYF
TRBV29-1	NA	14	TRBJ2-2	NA	TGCAGCGTTGAAGACAGGGTAATTGCCGGGGAGCTGTTTTTT	CSVEDRVIAGELFF
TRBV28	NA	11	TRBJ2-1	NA	TGTGCCAGCCGGAGCATCAATGAGCAGTTCTTC	CASRSINEQFF
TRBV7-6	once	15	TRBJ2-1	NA	TGTGCCAGCAGGCAGAGGGGGGGGGTGAACAATGAGCAGTTCTTC	CASRQRGGVNNEQFF
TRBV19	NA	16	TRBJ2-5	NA	TGTGCCAGTAGTATAGTTGGGGCTGGGTCACAAGAGACCCAGTACTTC	CASSIVGAGSQETQYF
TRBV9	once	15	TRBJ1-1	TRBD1	TGTGCCAGCAGCTTTTACGACAGGGCAGACACTGAAGCTTTCTTT	CASSFYDRADTEAFF
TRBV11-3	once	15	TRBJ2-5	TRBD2	TGTGCCAGCAGGGTGGGACTAGCGGGAGTGGAGACCCAGTACTTC	CASRVGLAGVETQYF
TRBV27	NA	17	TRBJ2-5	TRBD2	TGTGCCAGCAGTTTAAGCCAGCGGGGGGCCGCCTCCGAGACCCAGTACTTC	CASSLSQRGAASETQYF
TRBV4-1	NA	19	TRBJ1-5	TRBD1	TGCGCCAGCAGCCAAGGTCGGGGACAGGGAGGTAAGGGGGATCAGCCCCAGCATTTT	CASSQGRGQGGKGDQPQHF
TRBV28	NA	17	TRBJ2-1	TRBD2	TGTGCCAGCAGTTCCCCCGGGGGAGGGATCCCCTACAATGAGCAGTTCTTC	CASSSPGGGIPYNEQFF
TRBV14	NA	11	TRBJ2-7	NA	TGTGCCAGCAGCCAATCTACCGAGCAGTACTTC	CASSQSTEQYF
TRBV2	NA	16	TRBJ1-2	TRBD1	TGTGCCAGCAGTGAAGCGGGGGGACAGGGGATTAATGGCTACACCTTC	CASSEAGGQGINGYTF
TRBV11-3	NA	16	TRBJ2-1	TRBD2	TGTGCCAGCAGCTTAGGAGGTAGCGGGAGGGGGTATGAGCAGTTCTTC	CASSLGGSGRGYEQFF
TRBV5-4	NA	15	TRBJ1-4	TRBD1	TGTGCCAGCAGCTTGGATACAGGGGTCTATGAAAAACTGTTTTTT	CASSLDTGVYEKLFF